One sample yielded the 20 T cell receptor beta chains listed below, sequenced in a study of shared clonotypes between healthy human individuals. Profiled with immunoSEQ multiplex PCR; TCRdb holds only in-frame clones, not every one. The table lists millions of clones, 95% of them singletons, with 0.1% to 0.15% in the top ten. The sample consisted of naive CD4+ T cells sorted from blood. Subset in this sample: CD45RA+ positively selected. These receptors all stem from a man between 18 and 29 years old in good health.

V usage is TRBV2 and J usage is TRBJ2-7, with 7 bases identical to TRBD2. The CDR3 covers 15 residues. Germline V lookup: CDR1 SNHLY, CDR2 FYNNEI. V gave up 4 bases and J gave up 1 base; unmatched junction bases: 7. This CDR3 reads CASSVMASGSYEQYF. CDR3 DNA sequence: TGTGCCAGCAGTGTTATGGCTAGCGGATCCTACGAGCAGTACTTC.

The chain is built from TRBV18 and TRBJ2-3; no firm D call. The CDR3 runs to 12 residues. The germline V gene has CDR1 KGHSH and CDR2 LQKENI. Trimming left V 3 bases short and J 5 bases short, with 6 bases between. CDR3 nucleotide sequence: TGTGCCAGCTCACCCCCGAAAGATACGCAGTATTTT. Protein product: CASSPPKDTQYF. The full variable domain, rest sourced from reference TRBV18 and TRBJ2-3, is NAGVMQNPRHLVRRRGQEARLRCSPMKGHSHVYWYRQLPEEGLKFMVYLQKENIIDESGMPKERFSAEFPKEGPSILRIQQVVRGDSAAYFCASSPPKDTQYFGPGTRLTVL.

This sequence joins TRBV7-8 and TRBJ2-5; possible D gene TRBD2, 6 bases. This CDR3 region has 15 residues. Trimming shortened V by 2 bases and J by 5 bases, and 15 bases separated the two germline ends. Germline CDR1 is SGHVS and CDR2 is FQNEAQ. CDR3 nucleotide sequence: TGTGCCAGCAGCTTACTAGCGTCGGCGGGGGAGACCCAGTACTTC. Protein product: CASSLLASAGETQYF.

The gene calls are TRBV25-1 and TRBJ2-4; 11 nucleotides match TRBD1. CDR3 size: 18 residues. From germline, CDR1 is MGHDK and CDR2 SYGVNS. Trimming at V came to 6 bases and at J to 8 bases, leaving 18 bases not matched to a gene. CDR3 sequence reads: CASSATPGQGVRGDIQYF. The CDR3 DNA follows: TGTGCCAGCAGCGCTACCCCGGGACAGGGGGTTAGGGGGGACATTCAGTACTTC.

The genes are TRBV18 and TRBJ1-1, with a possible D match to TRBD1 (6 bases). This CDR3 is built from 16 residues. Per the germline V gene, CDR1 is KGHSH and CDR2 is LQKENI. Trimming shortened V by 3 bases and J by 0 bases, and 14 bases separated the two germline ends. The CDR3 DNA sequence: TGTGCCAGCTCACCCTGGACAGTTAGCATGAACACTGAAGCTTTCTTT. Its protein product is CASSPWTVSMNTEAFF.

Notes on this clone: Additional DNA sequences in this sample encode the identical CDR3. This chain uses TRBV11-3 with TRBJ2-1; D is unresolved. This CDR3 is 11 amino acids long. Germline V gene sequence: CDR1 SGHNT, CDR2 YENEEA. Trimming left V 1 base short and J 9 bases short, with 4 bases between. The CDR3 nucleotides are TGTGCCAGCAGCTTAGCGGGTGAGCAGTTCTTC. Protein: CASSLAGEQFF.

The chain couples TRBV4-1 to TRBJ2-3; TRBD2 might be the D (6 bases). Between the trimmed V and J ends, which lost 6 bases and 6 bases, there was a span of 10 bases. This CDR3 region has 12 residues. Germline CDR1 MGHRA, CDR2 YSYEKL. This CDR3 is CASSGGWDTQYF. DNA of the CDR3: TGCGCCAGCAGTGGGGGGTGGGATACGCAGTATTTT.

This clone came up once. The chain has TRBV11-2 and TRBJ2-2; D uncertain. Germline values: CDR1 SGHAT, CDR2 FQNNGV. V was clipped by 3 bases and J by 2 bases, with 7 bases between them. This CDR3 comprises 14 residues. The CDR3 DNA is TGTGCCAGCAGCTTCGGCCGAAACACCGGGGAGCTGTTTTTT. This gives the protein CASSFGRNTGELFF.

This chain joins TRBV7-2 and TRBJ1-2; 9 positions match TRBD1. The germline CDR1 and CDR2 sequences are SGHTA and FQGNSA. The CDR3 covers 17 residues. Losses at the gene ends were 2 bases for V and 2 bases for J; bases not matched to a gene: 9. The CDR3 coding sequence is TGTGCCAGCAGCTTAAACGGGGGACAGGGAGCGAACTATGGCTACACCTTC. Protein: CASSLNGGQGANYGYTF. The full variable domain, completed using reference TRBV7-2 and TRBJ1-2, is GAGVSQSPSNKVTEKGKDVELRCDPISGHTALYWYRQSLGQGLEFLIYFQGNSAPDKSGLPSDRFSAERTGGSVSTLTIQRTQQEDSAVYLCASSLNGGQGANYGYTFGSGTRLTVV.

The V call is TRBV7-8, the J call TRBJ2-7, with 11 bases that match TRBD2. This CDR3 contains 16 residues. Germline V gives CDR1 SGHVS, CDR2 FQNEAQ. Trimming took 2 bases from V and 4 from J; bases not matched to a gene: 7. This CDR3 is CASSLPRLAGRYEQYF. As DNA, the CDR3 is TGTGCCAGCAGCTTACCGAGACTAGCGGGAAGGTACGAGCAGTACTTC.

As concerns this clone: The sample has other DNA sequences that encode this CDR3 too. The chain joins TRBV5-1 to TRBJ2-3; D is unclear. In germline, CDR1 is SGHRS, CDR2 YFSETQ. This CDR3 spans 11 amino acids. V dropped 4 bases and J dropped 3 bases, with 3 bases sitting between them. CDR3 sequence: CASSLTDTQYF. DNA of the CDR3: TGCGCCAGCAGCCTGACAGATACGCAGTATTTT. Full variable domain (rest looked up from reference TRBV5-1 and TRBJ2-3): KAGVTQTPRYLIKTRGQQVTLSCSPISGHRSVSWYQQTPGQGLQFLFEYFSETQRNKGNFPGRFSGRQFSNSRSEMNVSTLELGDSALYLCASSLTDTQYFGPGTRLTVL.

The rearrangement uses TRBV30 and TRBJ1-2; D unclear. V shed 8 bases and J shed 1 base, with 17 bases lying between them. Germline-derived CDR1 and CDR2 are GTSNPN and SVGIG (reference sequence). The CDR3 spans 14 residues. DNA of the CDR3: TGTGCCCGAGAAGAGGGTGTAGTTAACTATGGCTACACCTTC. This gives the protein CAREEGVVNYGYTF.

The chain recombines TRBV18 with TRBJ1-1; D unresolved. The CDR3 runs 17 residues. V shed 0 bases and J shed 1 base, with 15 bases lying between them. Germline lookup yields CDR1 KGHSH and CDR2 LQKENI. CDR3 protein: CASSPPGIRVGNTEAFF. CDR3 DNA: TGTGCCAGCTCACCACCAGGGATAAGGGTTGGGAACACTGAAGCTTTCTTT.

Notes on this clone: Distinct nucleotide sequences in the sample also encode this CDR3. This CDR3 reads CASTGQNYGYTF. The CDR3 coding sequence is TGTGCCAGCACCGGGCAGAACTATGGCTACACCTTC. The rearrangement joins TRBV6-1 to TRBJ1-2; D unclear. Trimming removed 7 bases at V and 2 bases at J, with 8 bases between. Germline-derived CDR1 and CDR2 are MNHNS and SASEGT. This CDR3 region has 12 residues.

CDR3 region: CASSYSQKAYTQYF. The CDR3 coding sequence is TGTGCCAGCAGTTACTCACAAAAAGCTTATACGCAGTATTTT. V usage is TRBV6-5 and J usage is TRBJ2-3; D is undetermined. Trimming shortened V by 0 bases and J by 7 bases, and 11 bases separated the two germline ends. The CDR3 consists of 14 residues. CDR1 is MNHEY, CDR2 SVGAGI, per germline.

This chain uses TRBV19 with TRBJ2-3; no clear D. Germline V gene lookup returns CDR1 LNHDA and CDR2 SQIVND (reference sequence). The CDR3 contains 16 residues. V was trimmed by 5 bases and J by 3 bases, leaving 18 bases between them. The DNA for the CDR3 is TGTGCCAGTAGTTTCCGGATTGGCGCCCGGACAGATACGCAGTATTTT. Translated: CASSFRIGARTDTQYF.

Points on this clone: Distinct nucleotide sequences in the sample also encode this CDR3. The CDR3 nucleotides read TGTGCCAGCAGGACTAGCGGGTACAATGAGCAGTTCTTC. This translates into CASRTSGYNEQFF. J is TRBJ2-1 and V is TRBV6-5; 10 nucleotides line up with TRBD2. This CDR3 has 13 amino acids. Germline CDR1 reads MNHEY; CDR2 reads SVGAGI. Trimming cost V 6 bases and J 4 bases; bases outside gene matches: 0.

This CDR3 is CASSWGLAGVGEQYF. For the CDR3, the DNA is TGTGCCAGCAGCTGGGGACTAGCGGGGGTCGGCGAGCAGTACTTC. The gene calls are TRBV5-6 and TRBJ2-7; TRBD2 matches 14 bases. The germline V gene has CDR1 SGHDT and CDR2 YYEEEE. After removal of 3 bases from V and 6 bases from J, the junction contained 5 bases not matched to a gene. The CDR3 is 15 residues long.

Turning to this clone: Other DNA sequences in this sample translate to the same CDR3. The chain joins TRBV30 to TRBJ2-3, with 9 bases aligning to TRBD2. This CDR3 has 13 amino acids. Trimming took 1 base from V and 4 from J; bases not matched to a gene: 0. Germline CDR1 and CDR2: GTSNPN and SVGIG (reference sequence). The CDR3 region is CAWSGLAADTQYF. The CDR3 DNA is TGTGCCTGGAGTGGACTAGCGGCAGATACGCAGTATTTT.

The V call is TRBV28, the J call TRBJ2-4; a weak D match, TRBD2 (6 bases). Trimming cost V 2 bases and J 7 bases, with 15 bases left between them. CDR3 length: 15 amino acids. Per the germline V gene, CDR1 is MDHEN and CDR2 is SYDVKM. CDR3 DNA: TGTGCCAGCAGTTTAAGGAAGTGGGGGGAGAACATTCAGTACTTC. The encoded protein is CASSLRKWGENIQYF.